This T cell receptor beta chain was recorded in a study of blood T cell repertoires in COVID-19. Original analysis: The authors estimated nucleated cell counts from reference gene primer amplification. Libraries were prepared by immunoSEQ multiplex PCR; TCRdb keeps only in-frame clonotypes and omits some of them. V and J calls and clone size follow that table, whereas D and trimming were derived from the DNA. This repertoire shows tens of thousands of clones, less than 95% found once; its top ten account for approximately 0.49%. The CDR3 has 19 amino acids. This sequence originates from a man between 45 and 60 years old with COVID-19, enrolled during active disease. The chain uses TRBV21-1 and TRBJ2-5; TRBD2, the D gene given by the table, was not confirmed from the DNA. TRBV21-1 is a listed pseudogene. The sequencing input was peripheral blood. The CDR3 is CASIIAGPQAHCRAKTQYF. The CDR3 region has the DNA TGTGCCAGCATAATCGCGGGCCCCCAGGCGCATTGTAGAGCAAAGACCCAGTACTTC.